The source of this TCR beta chain is a study of shared clonotypes between healthy human individuals. Study results and caveats: The four-donor shared clonotypes exceeded non-shared clonotypes in generation probability, with non-shared ones scoring lower. Sequencing depth was expected to affect clonotype sharing among donors. Rarefaction demonstrated incomplete sorted-subset sequencing despite large depth.

A single count supports this clone. The target antigen is unknown. Germline assignment: CDR1 SGHRS and CDR2 YFSETQ. V lost 2 bases, J lost 0 bases, and 15 bases lay in between. The CDR3 has 17 residues. The table came from immunoSEQ multiplex PCR; TCRdb's copy has only in-frame clones and leaves some out. This table holds a few million clones, around 95% found once. The rearrangement links TRBV5-1 to TRBJ2-1; D is unclear. This clonotype originated in a man between 18 and 29 years old in good health. Sequenced material: naive CD4+ T cells sorted from blood. Subset given: CD45RA+ positively selected. The CDR3 DNA reads as TGCGCCAGCAGCTTCGACACACCACCACTCTCCTACAATGAGCAGTTCTTC. Amino acids: CASSFDTPPLSYNEQFF.